This T cell receptor beta chain originates from a study of blood T cell repertoires in COVID-19 (dated by TCRdb to the early 2020s). In the study overall: The collaborator samples originated in the United States, Italy and Spain and spanned the acute and convalescent phases of COVID-19. The sample metadata nearly always contained a de-identified subject ID, COVID-19 status, age in years and sex. The samples were drawn from two sources: the first 160 participants of the ongoing ImmuneRACE study, and 1,254 subjects contributed by 6 global collaborators. HLA class I and class II types, where available, came from metadata supplied by the sample provider rather than from assay-based typing. The prospective study material was composed of cDNA or gDNA derived from T cells, B-cell-depleted T cells, or PBMCs. Deeply sampled blood TCRbeta repertoires from subjects exposed to, actively infected with, or recovered from COVID-19 were included in the dataset. The repertoires were released in a freely available public database intended as a resource for research on the immune response to SARS-CoV-2. Points the paper makes about the study in general: How much clinical and demographic metadata was included differed by source and by participant, and the metadata was provided uncurated.

On this clone: Its antigen remains undetermined. Base-call qualities are not available, and no considerably larger clone is one nucleotide away.

V loses 6 bases of germline sequence and J loses 0 bases, and the interval between the two ends is 11 bases. The germline V gene specifies MNHEY as CDR1 and SVGEGT as CDR2. From the cysteine up to the phenylalanine, the CDR3 has a length of 15 residues. Only CDR3 DNA is held: 45 bases, read in frame from base 1. Collaborating institutions collected whole blood in K2EDTA tubes following their own protocols. For TCRbeta analysis, collaborators shipped samples as frozen whole blood, isolated PBMCs, or DNA extracted from either of those sample types. The immunoSEQ Assay, a bias-controlled multiplex PCR, was used to amplify TCRbeta CDR3 regions from genomic DNA. The study's own analysis went as follows. The number of nucleated cells in each sample was estimated by amplification of reference gene primers within the assay. To quantify the absolute abundance of each unique TCRbeta CDR3 rearrangement, sequence reads were collapsed and filtered. For each sample, productive Simpson clonality was calculated as the square root of Simpson's diversity index across productive rearrangements. TCRdb retrieved this table from immuneACCESS and kept in-frame rearrangements only. Not all clones are present; in checked studies, unresolved V genes account for under half, and no reason is known for the remainder. The DNA gave D and trimming, while V, J and clone size come from that table. Within this sample are under 250,000 clones, with roughly 85% of them counted one time only. The top ten clones comprise about 2.7% of the sample.

Sequences were obtained from peripheral blood. The sequence derives from a woman aged 40 to 50 with active or convalescent COVID-19. The rearrangement joined TRBV6-2 or TRBV6-3 to TRBJ1-4; the D gene assignment is ambiguous. CDR3 region: CASSPPRPTNEKLFF. The sequence in DNA is TGTGCCAGCAGCCCTCCGCGGCCAACTAATGAAAAACTGTTTTTT.